Included here is one TCR beta chain sequence, with context. The antigen it binds to is not known. No base quality values were provided; no much bigger clone lies one nucleotide off. V and J lose 3 bases and 5 bases, and a span of 16 bases separates them. Including cysteine and phenylalanine, the CDR3 has 15 amino acids. The retained sequence is limited to the CDR3, 45 bases, with the frame set at the first base. The data are from a study of CD8 T cells in Susac syndrome (dated by TCRdb to the late 2010s). With respect to the entire study: Repertoire sequencing was used to test whether CD8+ T cell activation and differentiation in Susac syndrome was antigen driven.

RNA was extracted with the RNeasy kit and roughly 0.45 to 1 ug was reverse transcribed using random hexamers. The immunoSEQ multiplex PCR assay, which covers 54 Vbeta and 13 Jbeta segments, was used to amplify TCR beta CDR3 regions. To correct PCR amplification bias, a synthetic template baseline was used for both primer optimization and computational correction. The authors' pipeline ran thus. Only productive sequences were kept, with reads annotated to V, D and J genes according to IMGT and analyzed in immunoSEQ Analyzer. To calculate clonality, Shannon entropy was normalized by log2 of the number of productive unique sequences and then subtracted from one. Public and private clones were assessed among the 100 most prevalent clones of each patient and control. Clones were defined as Susac-specific if absent from the healthy and MS cohorts, from around 1,000 published viral clones and from other ImmuneACCESS disease sequences. TCRdb took the public reads, trimmed them with fastp at Q25, ran MiXCR for clone calling and kept in-frame beta chains. Identical CDR3 proteins give one entry, which carries the most common genes and DNA. These V and J calls originate from TCRdb's pipeline instead of the authors' own analysis. Present in this sample are under 200,000 distinct CDR3 sequences, approximately 96% of which were seen just once. The top ten constitute 0.11% to 0.15% of the sample.

High-throughput TCR beta sequencing profiled peripheral blood CD8+ and CD4+ T cells from healthy donors, Susac syndrome patients and multiple sclerosis patients. Healthy donors were included as age- and sex-matched controls. Bulk CD8+ and CD4+ T cells were purified magnetically by negative isolation, whereas CD8+ TEMRA cells were enriched by FACS. Blood was collected in EDTA tubes and processed within 24 hours, with PBMCs isolated through density gradient centrifugation. PBMCs intended for TCR sequencing were cryopreserved in liquid nitrogen and were subsequently thawed in a 37 degrees C water bath. A purity of at least 90% was achieved for sorted or isolated CD4+, CD8+ and CD8+ TEMRA cells. General conclusions and limits of the study: The number of individuals in the TCR sequencing and HLA analysis was acknowledged as relatively small.

The receptor's source is a human donor in good health. Rearrangement joined TRBV12-3 or TRBV12-4 to TRBJ1-1, with the identity of the D gene unclear. Sequencing was done on a sample of CD4+ T cells from PBMCs. For the CDR3, the sequence is CASSFRPEGKTEAFF. In nucleotide form, the sequence is TGTGCCAGCAGTTTTCGTCCGGAAGGGAAGACTGAAGCTTTCTTT.